This T cell receptor (beta chain) stems from a study of T cells in Graves' hyperthyroidism and ophthalmopathy. Broader study findings: A 13 V-J signature model discriminated ophthalmopathy versus stable hyperthyroidism.

This clonotype was found many times. The antigen is not known. Per germline, CDR1 DFQATT and CDR2 SNEGSKA (reference sequence). With V trimmed by 6 bases and J by 4 bases, 12 bases remained unmatched. This CDR3 contains 15 residues. TCR beta CDR3 sequences were amplified from RNA transcripts. Initially, a first-round RT-PCR of the TCR CDR3 employed the HTBI primer set. Each CDR3 protein is one row after TCRdb ran MiXCR on the multiplex PCR reads. Here the sample spans some 380,000 distinct CDR3 sequences, about 14% being singletons. Input material: blood. The genes are TRBV20-1 and TRBJ2-1; 7 bases agree with TRBD2. The receptor was isolated from a man aged 30-40 years with Graves' hyperthyroidism that later progressed to Graves' ophthalmopathy. The CDR3: CSATVWGGRYNEQFF. In DNA form, the CDR3 reads TGCAGTGCCACCGTTTGGGGGGGAAGGTACAATGAGCAGTTCTTC.